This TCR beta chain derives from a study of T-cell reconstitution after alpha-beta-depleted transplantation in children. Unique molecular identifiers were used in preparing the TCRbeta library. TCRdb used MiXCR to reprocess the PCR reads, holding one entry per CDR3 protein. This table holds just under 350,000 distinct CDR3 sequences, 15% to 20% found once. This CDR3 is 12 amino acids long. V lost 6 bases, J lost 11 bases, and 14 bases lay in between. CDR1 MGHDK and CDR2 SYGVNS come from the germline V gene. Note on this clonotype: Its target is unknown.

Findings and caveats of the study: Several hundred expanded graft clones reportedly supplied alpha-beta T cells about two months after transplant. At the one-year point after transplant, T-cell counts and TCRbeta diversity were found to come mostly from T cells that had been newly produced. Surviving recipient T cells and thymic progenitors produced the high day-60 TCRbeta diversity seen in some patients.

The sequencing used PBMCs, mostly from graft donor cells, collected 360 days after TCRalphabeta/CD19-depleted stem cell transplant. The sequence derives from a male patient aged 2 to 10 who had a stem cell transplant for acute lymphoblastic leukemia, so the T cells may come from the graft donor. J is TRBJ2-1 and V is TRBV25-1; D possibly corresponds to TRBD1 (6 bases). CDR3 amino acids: CASSGVGTQQFF. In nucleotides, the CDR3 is TGTGCCAGCAGCGGGGTGGGGACACAGCAGTTCTTC.